Below, 29 T cell receptor beta chains from the same sample are listed, as sequenced in a study of blood T cells in healthy people across ages. Primers used in a second PCR of about 7 to 12 cycles were a sample-barcoded 5' primer and a J-beta primer mix. One entry per CDR3 protein results from TCRdb running MiXCR on the 5' RACE reads. The repertoire includes 1,500,000 or so distinct CDR3 sequences, roughly 59% of them detected once, and over 5% sits in the top ten. Specimen: blood. These receptors originate from a man between 18 and 29 years old in good health.

The chain is built from TRBV20-1 and TRBJ2-5; D gene unclear. Germline V gives CDR1 DFQATT, CDR2 SNEGSKA (reference sequence). V dropped 0 bases and J dropped 7 bases, with 6 bases sitting between them. The CDR3 has 11 residues. The chain's CDR3 is CSAREGLTQYF. As DNA, the CDR3 is TGCAGTGCTAGAGAGGGTCTGACCCAGTACTTC.

The rearrangement links TRBV12-3 or TRBV12-4 to TRBJ2-3; 9 bases fit TRBD2. The V and J ends lost 7 bases and 10 bases, in that order; junction bases with no gene match: 15. This CDR3 is built from 15 residues. CDR3 loop: CASIWSGRRHLAQYF. The CDR3 region has the DNA TGTGCCAGCATTTGGAGCGGGAGGCGCCACTTAGCGCAGTATTTT.

This clonotype was seen only a few times. This sequence joins TRBV4-3 and TRBJ1-5; 9 bases are a match to TRBD1. The CDR3 has 18 residues. V lost 4 bases, J lost 0 bases, and 10 bases stayed unmatched. From germline, CDR1 is LGHNA and CDR2 YSLEER. The CDR3 protein is CASSPTLGQGYSNQPQHF. The CDR3 DNA reads as TGCGCCAGCAGCCCCACGCTCGGACAGGGGTATAGCAATCAGCCCCAGCATTTT.

The V call is TRBV4-2, the J call TRBJ2-7; the match to TRBD1 covers 8 bases. The CDR3 covers 17 residues. CDR1 and CDR2 from the germline V gene are LGHNA and YNFKEQ. J was trimmed by 2 bases and V by 1 base; bases with no gene match: 10. CDR3 sequence: CASSQAPGQVRPYEQYF. For the CDR3, the DNA is TGTGCCAGCAGCCAAGCGCCGGGACAGGTACGGCCCTACGAGCAGTACTTC.

This clonotype was recorded a few times. V and J are TRBV12-3 or TRBV12-4 and TRBJ2-3, with TRBD2 identical over 7 bases. V was pared by 3 bases and J by 5 bases, with 5 bases of the junction left unmatched. This CDR3 is 14 amino acids long. CDR3 residues: CASSFGGGLDTQYF. The CDR3 DNA reads TGTGCCAGCAGTTTTGGGGGGGGTTTAGATACGCAGTATTTT.

About this clonotype: At one of its ends the junction is not consistent with the germline gene, which may arise from a read error. The chain recombines TRBV7-9 with TRBJ1-4, with D uncertain. Germline V gene lookup returns CDR1 SEHNR and CDR2 FQNEAQ (reference sequence). This CDR3 has 14 amino acids. The CDR3: CASSLDSANEKPFF. The DNA for the CDR3 is TGTGCCAGCAGCTTAGACTCAGCTAATGAAAAACCGTTTTTT. Together with reference TRBV7-9 and TRBJ1-4, the CDR3 gives the full variable domain: DTGVSQNPRHKITKRGQNVTFRCDPISEHNRLYWYRQTLGQGPEFLTYFQNEAQLEKSRLLSDRFSAERPKGSFSTLEIQRTEQGDSAMYLCASSLDSANEKPFFGSGTQLSVL.

The chain employs TRBV10-3 and TRBJ2-1; TRBD2 aligns across 12 bases. V lost 5 bases and J lost 5; bases outside the gene matches: 10. This CDR3 region has 17 residues. CDR1 is ENHRY, CDR2 SYGVKD, per germline. The DNA for the CDR3 is TGTGCCATCAGTATAACCTTGAGACTAGCGGGGGACAATGAGCAGTTCTTC. Translating gives CAISITLRLAGDNEQFF.

This clonotype was counted once. V and J are TRBV6-6 and TRBJ1-5, with D maybe TRBD1 (5 bases). V shed 5 bases and J shed 4 bases, with 12 bases lying between them. The CDR3 contains 14 residues. Looked up from germline, CDR1 is MNHNY and CDR2 is SVGAGI (reference sequence). The chain's CDR3 is CASSIERGNQPQHF. The CDR3 DNA reads as TGTGCCAGCAGTATAGAACGGGGGAATCAGCCCCAGCATTTT.

The gene calls are TRBV12-3 or TRBV12-4 and TRBJ2-7; 10 nucleotides agree with TRBD2. The DNA end is more similar to TRBJ2-5, so the J call may be wrong. This CDR3 has 15 residues. The CDR3 region is CASSHTGTSEGTQYF. The DNA of the CDR3 is TGTGCCAGCAGTCATACCGGGACTAGCGAGGGGACCCAGTACTTC.

V is TRBV4-1 and J is TRBJ2-3; D gene ambiguous. V was clipped by 0 bases and J by 6 bases, with 7 bases between them. Germline CDR1 reads MGHRA; CDR2 reads YSYEKL. The CDR3 covers 13 residues. CDR3 loop: CASSQDSVDTQYF. Here the CDR3 DNA reads TGCGCCAGCAGCCAAGATTCAGTCGATACGCAGTATTTT.

This clonotype was observed a single time. V usage is TRBV11-2 and J usage is TRBJ2-1; tentative D call: TRBD2 (5 bases). This CDR3 region has 16 residues. Germline assignment: CDR1 SGHAT and CDR2 FQNNGV. V lost 0 bases, J lost 4 bases, and 13 bases lay in between. The CDR3 nucleotides are TGTGCCAGCAGCTTAGACGGGGAAGTAGGATACAATGAGCAGTTCTTC. It codes for CASSLDGEVGYNEQFF.

This clonotype has only a few counts. The chain links TRBV4-1 to TRBJ2-3, with 10 nucleotides matching TRBD2. V shed 4 bases, J shed 4 bases, and the junction held 8 bases outside the gene matches. CDR3 size: 16 residues. Germline V gene data show CDR1 as MGHRA and CDR2 as YSYEKL. Here the CDR3 DNA reads TGCGCCAGCAGCCTACGAGCGGGGGGGCTCTCAGATACGCAGTATTTT. This sequence encodes CASSLRAGGLSDTQYF.

About this clonotype itself: With a much larger clone just one base away, this may be a read error. The rearrangement links TRBV6-2 or TRBV6-3 to TRBJ1-2; a possible D gene is TRBD1 (5 bases). Germline V lookup: CDR1 MNHEY, CDR2 SVGEGT. V was pared by 4 bases and J by 7 bases, with 7 bases between. This CDR3 contains 11 residues. This CDR3 reads CASSSGFGYTF. The DNA of the CDR3 is TGTGCCAGCAGTTCAGGGTTTGGCTACACCTTC.

This clonotype was detected only a few times. The chain is built from TRBV12-3 or TRBV12-4 and TRBJ2-3; D gene unclear. The CDR3 spans 15 residues. Trimming removed 5 bases at V and 0 bases at J, with 12 bases between. CDR3 region: CASSPQPVSTDTQYF. The CDR3 coding sequence is TGTGCCAGCAGTCCCCAGCCCGTGAGCACAGATACGCAGTATTTT.

J is TRBJ1-1 and V is TRBV6-1; tentatively, D is TRBD1 (5 bases). Germline V gives CDR1 MNHNS, CDR2 SASEGT. V lost 4 bases and J 2 bases, leaving 8 bases between the germline ends. CDR3 length equals 13 residues. CDR3 coding DNA: TGTGCCAGCAGTGTGCGGGACAACACTGAAGCTTTCTTT. Amino acid sequence: CASSVRDNTEAFF.

The chain employs TRBV20-1 and TRBJ2-7, with TRBD2 as a possible D gene (6 bases). Germline V gene sequence: CDR1 DFQATT, CDR2 SNEGSKA (reference sequence). The CDR3 length is 13 residues. With 3 bases removed from V and 6 bases from J, the gap between germline ends came to 15 bases. The CDR3 coding sequence is TGCAGTGCTAGGGCCCCCGACGGGGGCGAGCAGTACTTC. Encoded protein: CSARAPDGGEQYF.

The J gene is TRBJ2-4, the V gene TRBV9; no clear D. Per the germline V gene, CDR1 is SGDLS and CDR2 is YYNGEE. The CDR3 consists of 13 residues. V lost 4 bases to trimming and J lost 5 bases, with 10 bases between them. CDR3 in amino acids: CASSLRPENIQYF. CDR3 in DNA: TGTGCCAGCAGCCTCCGACCCGAAAACATTCAGTACTTC. The complete variable domain, with remaining parts taken from reference TRBV9 and TRBJ2-4, reads DSGVTQTPKHLITATGQRVTLRCSPRSGDLSVYWYQQSLDQGLQFLIQYYNGEERAKGNILERFSAQQFPDLHSELNLSSLELGDSALYFCASSLRPENIQYFGAGTRLSVL.

This clonotype was detected many times. DNA for the CDR3: TGTGCCAGCAGCTCGACAGGGAACACTGAAGCTTTCTTT. As protein: CASSSTGNTEAFF. This chain links TRBV6-5 with TRBJ1-1; a weak D match, TRBD1 (6 bases). Trimming pared 6 bases from V and 1 base from J, leaving 9 bases between. Germline V gene data show CDR1 as MNHEY and CDR2 as SVGAGI. The CDR3 covers 13 residues.

This clonotype was picked up a small number of times. This sequence joins TRBV4-3 and TRBJ1-2; D gene ambiguous. The CDR3 runs 15 residues. CDR1 is LGHNA and CDR2 is YSLEER in the germline V gene. V was cut by 0 bases and J by 4 bases, with 12 bases left in between. CDR3 region: CASSQDPGVVYGYTF. The CDR3 nucleotides read TGCGCCAGCAGCCAAGATCCCGGGGTAGTCTATGGCTACACCTTC.

This clonotype was found a few times. The chain couples TRBV7-2 to TRBJ2-4, with D unresolved. CDR1 SGHTA and CDR2 FQGNSA come from the germline V gene. CDR3 length equals 15 residues. Deletions cut 1 base from V and 6 bases from J, with 13 bases between. The CDR3 region has the DNA TGTGCCAGCAGCTTAGACGCACCCAACGGAAACATTCAGTACTTC. Translated: CASSLDAPNGNIQYF.

The gene calls are TRBV4-1 and TRBJ2-1; D perhaps matches TRBD2 (6 bases). This CDR3 contains 17 residues. CDR1 is MGHRA and CDR2 is YSYEKL in the germline V gene. Between the trimmed V and J ends, which lost 0 bases and 2 bases, there was a span of 14 bases. The CDR3 DNA reads as TGCGCCAGCAGCCAAGATGGAGGGAGATTGCCCTACAATGAGCAGTTCTTC. Its translation is CASSQDGGRLPYNEQFF.

V usage is TRBV29-1 and J usage is TRBJ2-3, with a weak D call TRBD2 (5 bases). Trimming left V 0 bases short and J 2 bases short, with 12 bases between. The CDR3 sequence is 15 residues long. Germline assignment: CDR1 SQVTM and CDR2 ANQGSEA. In DNA, the CDR3 is TGCAGCGTTGAAGATCCCCTAGCAGACACAGATACGCAGTATTTT. Translated: CSVEDPLADTDTQYF.

The CDR3 sequence: CASSIMRGWGNIQYF. As DNA, the CDR3 is TGTGCCAGCAGCATAATGAGAGGGTGGGGAAACATTCAGTACTTC. The chain joins TRBV7-6 to TRBJ2-4; a weak D match, TRBD2 (5 bases). This CDR3 spans 15 amino acids. In germline, CDR1 is SGHVS, CDR2 FNYEAQ. The V end was cut by 5 bases, the J end by 6 bases, with 17 bases between.

The rearrangement links TRBV25-1 to TRBJ2-7; weak D call: TRBD2 (5 bases). Trimming took 0 bases from V and 1 from J, leaving 7 bases between them. The CDR3 extends over 14 amino acids. CDR1 MGHDK and CDR2 SYGVNS come from the germline V gene. DNA of the CDR3: TGTGCCAGCAGTGAATACGGCGGGTCCTACGAGCAGTACTTC. This codes for CASSEYGGSYEQYF.

The chain recombines TRBV4-2 with TRBJ1-2; TRBD1 is a possible D gene (5 bases). The CDR3 is 21 amino acids. Trimming took 0 bases from V and 6 from J, leaving 32 bases between them. CDR1 LGHNA and CDR2 YNFKEQ come from the germline V gene. The CDR3 region is CASSQDPGSRVVLSPSHGYTF. The CDR3 region has the DNA TGTGCCAGCAGCCAAGATCCGGGAAGCAGGGTAGTCCTATCGCCTTCCCATGGCTACACCTTC.

This chain connects TRBV7-9 to TRBJ2-5; D is ambiguous. Germline assignment: CDR1 SEHNR and CDR2 FQNEAQ (reference sequence). The length of the CDR3 is 14 residues. V lost 7 bases, J lost 2 bases, and 14 bases lay in between. This chain's CDR3 is CASTRKGYQETQYF. CDR3 sequence (DNA): TGTGCCAGCACCCGTAAAGGTTATCAAGAGACCCAGTACTTC.

About this clonotype itself: At one end, the junction sequence differs from germline, possibly due to a read error. The rearrangement links TRBV7-7 to TRBJ2-1, with 11 positions matching TRBD2. Germline loops: CDR1 SSHAT, CDR2 FNYEAQ (reference sequence). The CDR3 sequence is 15 residues long. The CDR3 spells CASSLSGGAFNEQFF. DNA of the CDR3: TGTGCTAGCAGCCTTAGCGGGGGGGCCTTTAATGAGCAGTTCTTC.

The chain combines TRBV15 with TRBJ1-1; tentatively, D is TRBD1 (6 bases). This CDR3 spans 17 amino acids. The germline gives CDR1 LNHNV, CDR2 YYDKDF (reference sequence). The V and J ends lost 6 bases and 3 bases respectively, with 23 bases between them. As DNA, the CDR3 is TGTGCCACCAGGGACAGACTACTTGGAAGCTTGGACACTGAAGCTTTCTTT. Translating it yields CATRDRLLGSLDTEAFF.

The V and J genes are TRBV29-1 and TRBJ1-2, with TRBD1 identical over 8 bases. Germline-derived CDR1 and CDR2 are SQVTM and ANQGSEA. V gave up 2 bases and J gave up 8 bases; unmatched junction bases: 10. The CDR3 is 14 amino acids. The DNA for the CDR3 is TGCAGCGTTGAAATATCGGACAGGGAGCCCGGCTACACCTTC. Translated: CSVEISDREPGYTF.